The 31 T cell receptor beta chains reported below all come from one sample, sequenced in a study of Graves' ophthalmopathy and Graves' hyperthyroidism. Scientists amplified the TCR beta CDR3 regions from RNA transcripts. HTBI primers were used in a first-round RT-PCR, which preceded a second-round multiplex PCR. TCRdb reanalysed the multiplex PCR reads using MiXCR and keeps one entry per CDR3 protein. The table has about 480,000 distinct CDR3 sequences, about 15% seen once. Source material: blood. The origin of the receptors is a woman younger than 45 with Graves' ophthalmopathy.

The sample holds many counts of this clonotype. This chain joins TRBV30 and TRBJ1-1; the D is unclear. Germline CDR1 and CDR2: GTSNPN and SVGIG (reference sequence). This CDR3 has 17 residues. Trimming took 0 bases from V and 1 from J, leaving 18 bases between them. The CDR3 region is CAWSVAIRERGNTEAFF. The CDR3 region has the DNA TGTGCCTGGAGTGTAGCGATCCGGGAACGGGGGAACACTGAAGCTTTCTTT.

Notes on this clonotype: A much larger clone lies one base from this, so it may be a read error. Because it lacks the conserved phenylalanine or tryptophan at the end, this CDR3 is likely a read error. The J gene is TRBJ2-7, the V gene TRBV12-3 or TRBV12-4; D may correspond to TRBD1 or TRBD2 (5 bases each). This CDR3 has 14 amino acids. V lost 6 bases to trimming and J lost 2 bases, with 14 bases between them. The CDR3 spells CASSTGPPPYEQYS. CDR3 sequence (DNA): TGTGCCAGCAGCACGGGACCACCACCCTACGAGCAGTACTCC.

This clonotype was counted many times. This chain connects TRBV28 to TRBJ2-5; 7 bases map to TRBD2. Trimming took 5 bases from V and 2 from J; bases not matched to a gene: 5. Per germline, CDR1 MDHEN and CDR2 SYDVKM. This CDR3 has 14 residues. In DNA form, the CDR3 reads TGTGCCAGCAGTGGGGGGGTTCGGCAAGAGACCCAGTACTTC. Its translation: CASSGGVRQETQYF. The full variable domain, with the rest looked up from reference TRBV28 and TRBJ2-5, is DVKVTQSSRYLVKRTGEKVFLECVQDMDHENMFWYRQDPGLGLRLIYFSYDVKMKEKGDIPEGYSVSREKKERFSLILESASTNQTSMYLCASSGGVRQETQYFGPGTRLLVL.

This clonotype was detected ten times or more. This chain links TRBV12-3 or TRBV12-4 with TRBJ2-5, with 11 bases aligning to TRBD2. The V segment lost 5 bases and the J segment 1 base; nucleotides outside the gene matches: 6. The CDR3 length is 16 residues. CDR3 nucleotide sequence: TGTGCCAGCAGTACTAGCGGGGGAGATCGCCAAGAGACCCAGTACTTC. Translation gives CASSTSGGDRQETQYF.

This clonotype was detected ten times or more. V and J are TRBV4-2 and TRBJ2-7; TRBD2 matches at 7 bases. This CDR3 is built from 17 residues. Germline CDR1 is LGHNA and CDR2 is YNFKEQ. The V and J ends lost 2 bases and 2 bases, in that order; junction bases with no gene match: 12. For the CDR3, the DNA is TGTGCCAGCAGCCAACTTGCCGTAGCGGGCCACGCCTACGAGCAGTACTTC. Encoded protein: CASSQLAVAGHAYEQYF.

This clonotype was found many times. A far bigger clonotype differs at one base, so this is likely a read error. The chain combines TRBV6-1 with TRBJ1-5; TRBD1 is a possible D gene (5 bases). Germline V gene data show CDR1 as MNHNS and CDR2 as SASEGT. CDR3 length equals 13 residues. Here the CDR3 reads CAGSRGGNQPQHF. The CDR3 region has the DNA TGTGCCGGCAGCCGGGGGGGCAATCAGCCCCAGCATTTT.

This clonotype was detected ten times or more. V usage is TRBV6-5 and J usage is TRBJ2-5; 9 nucleotides line up with TRBD2. V lost 0 bases, J lost 5 bases, and 4 bases stayed unmatched. The CDR3 is 15 amino acids. CDR1 and CDR2 (germline): MNHEY, SVGAGI. CDR3 sequence: CASSYSWREGETQYF. The CDR3 nucleotides read TGTGCCAGCAGTTACTCGTGGCGGGAGGGGGAGACCCAGTACTTC.

This clonotype was recorded at least ten times. This sequence joins TRBV20-1 and TRBJ2-7; 7 nucleotides align to TRBD2. The junction had 7 bases not matched to a gene; V was cut back by 3 bases and J by 2 bases. CDR3 size: 14 residues. Looked up from germline, CDR1 is DFQATT and CDR2 is SNEGSKA (reference sequence). CDR3 DNA: TGCAGTGCTAGGATGGCTAGCGGTACCTACGAGCAGTACTTC. Its translation: CSARMASGTYEQYF.

This chain joins TRBV4-1 and TRBJ2-2; a possible D gene is TRBD2 (6 bases). The CDR3 spans 14 residues. V gave up 6 bases and J gave up 4 bases, with 12 bases separating them. CDR1 is MGHRA, CDR2 YSYEKL, per germline. CDR3 amino acids: CASRAGSLTGELFF. As DNA, the CDR3 is TGCGCCAGCAGGGCCGGGAGCCTCACCGGGGAGCTGTTTTTT.

This clonotype was counted many times. This rearrangement joins TRBV12-3 or TRBV12-4 to TRBJ1-5; no firm D call. V was clipped by 3 bases and J by 6 bases, with 9 bases between them. There are 13 residues in the CDR3. The CDR3 is CASSLSWGQPQHF. The CDR3 DNA reads TGTGCCAGCAGTTTGAGTTGGGGTCAGCCCCAGCATTTT.

This clonotype was seen repeatedly, ten times or more. The chain employs TRBV27 and TRBJ1-2, with a possible D match to TRBD1 (5 bases). V was cut by 5 bases and J by 7 bases, with 14 bases left in between. The length of the CDR3 is 13 residues. In germline, CDR1 is MNHEY, CDR2 SMNVEV (reference sequence). The chain's CDR3 is CASSPLQGSGYTF. The CDR3 DNA reads as TGTGCCAGCAGTCCACTCCAGGGTAGTGGCTACACCTTC.

This clonotype was detected only a few times. V is TRBV4-1 and J is TRBJ1-2, with D perhaps TRBD1 (6 bases). The CDR3 has 15 amino acids. V was cut by 0 bases and J by 4 bases, with 12 bases left in between. Germline V lookup: CDR1 MGHRA, CDR2 YSYEKL. The CDR3 region is CASSQDIIRGYGYTF. For the CDR3, the DNA is TGCGCCAGCAGCCAAGACATAATCAGGGGCTATGGCTACACCTTC.

The sample holds many counts of this clonotype. The chain links TRBV13 to TRBJ1-6; TRBD1 agrees at 9 bases. V gave up 5 bases and J gave up 8 bases; unmatched junction bases: 4. CDR3 length: 14 amino acids. Germline CDR1 reads PRHDT; CDR2 reads FYEKMQ (reference sequence). CDR3 sequence: CASSVDRGDSPLHF. Here the CDR3 DNA reads TGTGCCAGCAGCGTGGACAGGGGCGATTCACCCCTCCACTTT.

This clonotype was seen repeatedly, ten times or more. The CDR3 region has the DNA TGTGCCAGCAGGATTAACAGTCTTCTGGCCTCCTACGAGCAGTACTTC. Translating gives CASRINSLLASYEQYF. This chain links TRBV6-1 with TRBJ2-7; no reliable D call. With 6 bases removed from V and 0 bases from J, the gap between germline ends came to 18 bases. CDR1 is MNHNS and CDR2 is SASEGT in the germline V gene. This CDR3 has 16 residues.

This clonotype has a count of ten or more. V gene TRBV12-3 or TRBV12-4 combines with J gene TRBJ2-5, with 9 bases matching TRBD2. The CDR3 sequence is 13 residues long. Losses at the gene ends were 4 bases for V and 5 bases for J; bases not matched to a gene: 2. CDR3 loop: CASSYGLAETQYF. The CDR3 DNA reads TGTGCCAGCAGTTACGGACTAGCGGAGACCCAGTACTTC.

Concerning this clonotype: A much larger clone is a single base away; this may be a read error. The rearrangement joins TRBV4-1 to TRBJ2-2; 9 nucleotides match TRBD2. Germline CDR1 MGHRA, CDR2 YSYEKL. CDR3 length: 15 residues. The chain's CDR3 is CASSQASGRTGELCF. CDR3 in DNA: TGCGCCAGCAGCCAGGCGAGCGGGAGGACCGGGGAGCTGTGTTTT.

This clonotype came up many times. The rearrangement links TRBV5-1 to TRBJ1-1; D perhaps matches TRBD1 (6 bases). Germline CDR1 is SGHRS and CDR2 is YFSETQ. The CDR3 has 14 amino acids. Between the trimmed V and J ends, which lost 1 base and 4 bases, there was a span of 11 bases. The chain's CDR3 is CASSLTRGITEAFF. The CDR3, as DNA: TGCGCCAGCAGCTTGACCAGGGGTATCACTGAAGCTTTCTTT.

This clonotype was picked up many times. This sequence joins TRBV20-1 and TRBJ1-6; a possible D gene is TRBD1 (5 bases). Germline CDR1 DFQATT, CDR2 SNEGSKA (reference sequence). V lost 3 bases to trimming and J lost 6 bases, with 15 bases between them. CDR3 length: 15 residues. CDR3 in DNA: TGCAGTGCTAGTACGGCAGGGCGAGCTAATTCACCCCTCCACTTT. Its protein is CSASTAGRANSPLHF.

This clonotype appeared many times. This sequence joins TRBV6-1 and TRBJ1-1; weak D call: TRBD1 (5 bases). Looked up from germline, CDR1 is MNHNS and CDR2 is SASEGT. The V end was cut by 1 base, the J end by 8 bases, with 14 bases between. The CDR3 runs 14 residues. The CDR3 DNA follows: TGTGCCAGCAGTGAAGTAGTAAAGGGGCCCGAAGCTTTCTTT. It yields the protein CASSEVVKGPEAFF.

In its sample, this clonotype was seen many times. The rearrangement uses TRBV24-1 and TRBJ2-7; 8 bases fit TRBD1. Germline lookup yields CDR1 KGHDR and CDR2 SFDVKD. Trimming at V came to 5 bases and at J to 3 bases, leaving 8 bases not matched to a gene. The length of the CDR3 is 15 residues. The CDR3 coding sequence is TGTGCCACCAGTGGCGGACAGGGTACTAGCTACGAGCAGTACTTC. It codes for CATSGGQGTSYEQYF.

This clonotype was found a few times. A much larger clonotype is one base distant, so this may be a read error. The chain recombines TRBV3-1 with TRBJ1-3; D perhaps matches TRBD1 (5 bases). The CDR3 contains 15 residues. Per germline, CDR1 LGHDT and CDR2 YNNKEL (reference sequence). CDR3 loop: CASSPSGGAGNTIHF. The CDR3 DNA reads TGTGCCAGCAGCCCTAGCGGGGGAGCTGGAAACACCATACATTTT.

This clonotype was picked up many times. The V call is TRBV20-1, the J call TRBJ2-7; TRBD2 matches 10 bases. The germline gives CDR1 DFQATT, CDR2 SNEGSKA (reference sequence). The junction had 8 bases not matched to a gene; V was cut back by 0 bases and J by 0 bases. CDR3 length equals 17 residues. The CDR3 nucleotides are TGCAGTGCTAGAGAGGATTTAGCGGGAGGCCTCTCCTACGAGCAGTACTTC. It codes for CSAREDLAGGLSYEQYF.

This clonotype was detected many times. V is TRBV29-1 and J is TRBJ1-2, with D hard to call. The germline gives CDR1 SQVTM, CDR2 ANQGSEA. V lost 7 bases and J lost 6, with 3 bases in between. The CDR3 contains 8 residues. The CDR3 reads CSENGYTF. Written as DNA, the CDR3 is TGCAGCGAGAATGGCTACACCTTC.

This clonotype was observed a few times. The chain has TRBV20-1 and TRBJ2-5; TRBD2 aligns across 11 bases. The CDR3 covers 14 residues. Germline V CDR1 and CDR2: DFQATT, SNEGSKA (reference sequence). Trimming cost V 4 bases and J 5 bases; bases outside gene matches: 6. The CDR3 loop is CSATSGGILETQYF. The CDR3 bases are TGCAGTGCTACTAGCGGGGGGATTTTGGAGACCCAGTACTTC.

With regard to this clonotype: A much more abundant neighbour one base away suggests this may be a read error. V is TRBV6-2 or TRBV6-3 and J is TRBJ1-6; D is uncertain. The CDR3 is 14 amino acids. V was clipped by 4 bases and J by 10 bases, with 14 bases between them. The germline gives CDR1 MNHEY, CDR2 SVGEGT. The CDR3 here is CASSFTAPKSPLHF. Written as DNA, the CDR3 is TGTGCCAGCAGTTTTACTGCTCCGAAGTCACCCCTCCACTTT.

The chain has TRBV7-2 and TRBJ2-7; D not certain. The CDR3 loop spans 14 amino acids. In germline, CDR1 is SGHTA, CDR2 FQGNSA. Deletions cut 0 bases from V and 3 bases from J, with 9 bases between. CDR3 DNA: TGTGCCAGCAGCTTAGCGCCCGCAAACTACGAGCAGTACTTC. Protein sequence: CASSLAPANYEQYF. The whole variable domain, remainder taken from reference TRBV7-2 and TRBJ2-7, is GAGVSQSPSNKVTEKGKDVELRCDPISGHTALYWYRQSLGQGLEFLIYFQGNSAPDKSGLPSDRFSAERTGGSVSTLTIQRTQQEDSAVYLCASSLAPANYEQYFGPGTRLTVT.

In this sample, this clonotype turned up many times. CDR3 in amino acids: CASSYVGGDQETQYF. The CDR3 bases are TGTGCCAGCAGTTATGTGGGAGGTGATCAAGAGACCCAGTACTTC. V is TRBV6-5 and J is TRBJ2-5; TRBD2 might be the D (6 bases). V was cut by 3 bases and J by 2 bases, with 13 bases left in between. The length of the CDR3 is 15 residues. The germline CDR1 and CDR2 sequences are MNHEY and SVGAGI.

This clonotype was picked up many times. The V call is TRBV7-9, the J call TRBJ1-2, with 9 nucleotides matching TRBD1. Germline V gene lookup returns CDR1 SEHNR and CDR2 FQNEAQ (reference sequence). Trimming at V came to 1 base and at J to 7 bases, leaving 7 bases not matched to a gene. The CDR3 consists of 15 residues. The CDR3 reads CASSLVSGQGIGYTF. The CDR3 coding sequence is TGTGCCAGCAGCTTAGTCTCGGGACAGGGCATTGGCTACACCTTC.

This clonotype was counted many times. J is TRBJ1-6 and V is TRBV3-1; tentatively, D is TRBD1 (6 bases). Germline CDR1 LGHDT, CDR2 YNNKEL (reference sequence). V lost 2 bases, J lost 7 bases, and 9 bases lay in between. The CDR3 totals 14 residues. CDR3 DNA: TGTGCCAGCAGCCAATGGACAGTAAATTCACCCCTCCACTTT. Amino acids: CASSQWTVNSPLHF. The variable domain in full, completed from reference TRBV3-1 and TRBJ1-6, reads DTAVSQTPKYLVTQMGNDKSIKCEQNLGHDTMYWYKQDSKKFLKIMFSYNNKELIINETVPNRFSPKSPDKAHLNLHINSLELGDSAVYFCASSQWTVNSPLHFGNGTRLTVT.

This clonotype was detected ten times or more. The rearrangement joins TRBV19 to TRBJ2-7; D is ambiguous. CDR1 and CDR2 (germline): LNHDA, SQIVND (reference sequence). V gave up 1 base and J gave up 3 bases, with 7 bases separating them. This CDR3 has 13 amino acids. The chain's CDR3 is CASSIGRIYEQYF. DNA of the CDR3: TGTGCCAGTAGTATAGGACGGATCTACGAGCAGTACTTC.

This clonotype was observed at least ten times. J is TRBJ2-7 and V is TRBV27; 13 bases agree with TRBD2. The CDR3 contains 15 residues. CDR1 MNHEY and CDR2 SMNVEV come from the germline V gene (reference sequence). After removal of 5 bases from V and 7 bases from J, the junction contained 8 bases not matched to a gene. CDR3 in DNA: TGTGCCAGCAGTCCAACTAGCGGGGGGGCGAGTGAGCAGTACTTC. This encodes CASSPTSGGASEQYF.